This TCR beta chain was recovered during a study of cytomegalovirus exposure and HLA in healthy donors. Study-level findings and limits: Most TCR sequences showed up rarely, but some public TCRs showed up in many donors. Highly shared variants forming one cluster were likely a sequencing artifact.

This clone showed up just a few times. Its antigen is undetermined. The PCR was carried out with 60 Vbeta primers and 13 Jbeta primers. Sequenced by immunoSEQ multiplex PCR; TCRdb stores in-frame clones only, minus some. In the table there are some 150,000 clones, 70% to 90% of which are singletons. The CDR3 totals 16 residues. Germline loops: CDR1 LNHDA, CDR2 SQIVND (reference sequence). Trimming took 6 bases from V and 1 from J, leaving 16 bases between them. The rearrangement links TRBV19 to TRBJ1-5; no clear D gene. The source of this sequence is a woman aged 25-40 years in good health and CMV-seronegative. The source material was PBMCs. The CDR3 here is CASRALEPTSNQPQHF. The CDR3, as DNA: TGTGCCAGTAGAGCTTTGGAGCCCACCAGCAATCAGCCCCAGCATTTT.